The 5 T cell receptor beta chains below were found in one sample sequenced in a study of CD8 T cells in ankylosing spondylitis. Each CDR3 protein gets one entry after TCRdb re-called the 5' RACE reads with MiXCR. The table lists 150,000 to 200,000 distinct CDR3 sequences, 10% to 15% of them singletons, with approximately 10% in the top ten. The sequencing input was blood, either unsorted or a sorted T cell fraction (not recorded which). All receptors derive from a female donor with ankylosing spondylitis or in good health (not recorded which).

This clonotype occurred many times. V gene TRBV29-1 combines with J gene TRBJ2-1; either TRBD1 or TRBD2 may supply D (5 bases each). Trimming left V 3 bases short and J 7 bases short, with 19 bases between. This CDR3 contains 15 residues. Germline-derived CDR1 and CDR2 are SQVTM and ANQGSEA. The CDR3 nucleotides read TGCAGCGTTGAGAGGGGAGATTCGACGGGGAATGAGCAGTTCTTC. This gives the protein CSVERGDSTGNEQFF.

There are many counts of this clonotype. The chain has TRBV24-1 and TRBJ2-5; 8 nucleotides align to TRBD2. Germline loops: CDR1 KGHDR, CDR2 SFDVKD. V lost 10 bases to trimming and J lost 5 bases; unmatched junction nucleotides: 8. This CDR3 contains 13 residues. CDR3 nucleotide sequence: TGTGCCACAAGCTTTAGCGGGATGGAGACCCAGTACTTC. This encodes CATSFSGMETQYF.

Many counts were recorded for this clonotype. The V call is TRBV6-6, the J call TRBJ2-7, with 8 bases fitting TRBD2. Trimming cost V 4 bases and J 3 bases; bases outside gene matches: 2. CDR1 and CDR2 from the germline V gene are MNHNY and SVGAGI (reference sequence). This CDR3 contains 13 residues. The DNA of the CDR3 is TGTGCCAGCAGTTTGACTAGCGTCTACGAGCAGTACTTC. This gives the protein CASSLTSVYEQYF.

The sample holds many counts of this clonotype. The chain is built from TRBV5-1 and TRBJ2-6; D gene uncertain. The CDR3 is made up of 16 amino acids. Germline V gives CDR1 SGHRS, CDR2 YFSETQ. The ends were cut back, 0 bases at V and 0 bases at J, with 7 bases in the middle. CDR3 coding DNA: TGCGCCAGCAGCTTGGAATCCCTCTCTGGGGCCAACGTCCTGACTTTC. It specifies CASSLESLSGANVLTF.

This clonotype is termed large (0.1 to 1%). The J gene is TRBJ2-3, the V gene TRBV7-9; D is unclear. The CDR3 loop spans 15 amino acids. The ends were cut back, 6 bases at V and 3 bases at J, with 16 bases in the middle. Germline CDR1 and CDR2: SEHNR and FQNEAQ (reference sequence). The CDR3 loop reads CASRSDVSKTDTQYF. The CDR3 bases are TGTGCCAGCAGGTCGGACGTCTCAAAGACAGATACGCAGTATTTT.